The 27 T cell receptor beta chains below were found in one sample sequenced in a study of T cells in Graves' hyperthyroidism and ophthalmopathy. It was RNA transcripts that yielded the amplified TCR beta CDR3 regions. The TCR CDR3 first-round RT-PCR relied on the HTBI primer set. MiXCR, applied by TCRdb to the multiplex PCR reads, yields one record per CDR3 protein. This sample has 750,000 to 950,000 distinct CDR3 sequences; around 39% occur once, and the top ten carry approximately 8.7%. The sequenced sample was blood. The source of these receptors is a man aged 18 to 29 with Graves' hyperthyroidism.

The genes are TRBV27 and TRBJ2-7; 9 bases match TRBD1. The CDR3 is 15 amino acids. The germline CDR1 and CDR2 sequences are MNHEY and SMNVEV (reference sequence). V gave up 6 bases and J gave up 7 bases; unmatched junction bases: 13. CDR3 loop: CASSPTMGTGREQYF. CDR3 DNA: TGTGCCAGCAGCCCCACAATGGGGACAGGGAGGGAGCAGTACTTC.

This clonotype was detected ten times or more. The V and J genes are TRBV29-1 and TRBJ1-1, with D unresolved. CDR1 SQVTM and CDR2 ANQGSEA come from the germline V gene. The V end lost 6 bases, the J end lost 1 base, and 9 bases lay between the germline ends. This CDR3 is 12 amino acids long. The CDR3 DNA sequence: TGCAGCGTCAGGAGAGAGAACACTGAAGCTTTCTTT. Translating gives CSVRRENTEAFF.

This clonotype was found many times. The chain employs TRBV5-1 and TRBJ1-3; TRBD1 is a possible D gene (5 bases). CDR1 is SGHRS and CDR2 is YFSETQ in the germline V gene. V gave up 5 bases and J gave up 11 bases, with 14 bases separating them. The CDR3 is made up of 12 amino acids. Here the CDR3 reads CASSGQGPAIYF. DNA for the CDR3: TGCGCCAGCAGTGGGCAGGGCCCCGCCATATATTTT.

This clonotype was detected many times. This chain joins TRBV7-9 and TRBJ1-5, with D perhaps TRBD1 (5 bases). Trimming removed 5 bases from V and 1 base from J, with 12 bases in between. The CDR3 is 15 residues long. Germline CDR1 and CDR2: SEHNR and FQNEAQ (reference sequence). DNA for the CDR3: TGTGCCAGCAGCGCAACGCAGGGAAGCAATCAGCCCCAGCATTTT. It encodes CASSATQGSNQPQHF.

This clonotype showed up just a few times. The V call is TRBV7-3, the J call TRBJ2-5; 9 bases are a match to TRBD1. The ends lost 2 bases at V and 7 bases at J; junction bases unmatched: 5. The CDR3 runs to 14 residues. Looked up from germline, CDR1 is SGHTA and CDR2 is FQGTGA. Here the CDR3 DNA reads TGTGCCAGCAGCTTAGGGACAGGGCGAGGGACCCAGTACTTC. It is translated as CASSLGTGRGTQYF.

This sequence joins TRBV19 and TRBJ1-1; D gene ambiguous. The V and J ends lost 3 bases and 0 bases respectively, with 11 bases between them. Germline CDR1 is LNHDA and CDR2 is SQIVND (reference sequence). This CDR3 region has 15 residues. CDR3 bases: TGTGCCAGTAGTATGCTCCCCGGGATGAACACTGAAGCTTTCTTT. Amino acid sequence: CASSMLPGMNTEAFF.

The chain uses TRBV10-3 and TRBJ2-3; D is uncertain. Trimming took off 10 bases at V and 2 bases at J, with 16 bases between the two ends. CDR1 is ENHRY and CDR2 is SYGVKD in the germline V gene. CDR3 length equals 14 residues. The CDR3 nucleotides are TGTGCCACCACTCGTCAACCGACCACAGATACGCAGTATTTT. Its protein is CATTRQPTTDTQYF.

This rearrangement joins TRBV29-1 to TRBJ1-1; TRBD1 might be the D (6 bases). CDR1 and CDR2 from the germline V gene are SQVTM and ANQGSEA. V gave up 7 bases and J gave up 8 bases, with 20 bases separating them. The CDR3 runs to 13 residues. CDR3 sequence: CSAGGGSGREAFF. The CDR3 DNA reads as TGCAGCGCCGGAGGGGGTAGCGGGAGGGAAGCTTTCTTT.

This clonotype turned up a few times. This chain links TRBV7-9 with TRBJ1-1, with a tentative D call TRBD1 (5 bases). Trimming left V 5 bases short and J 7 bases short, with 14 bases between. Germline lookup yields CDR1 SEHNR and CDR2 FQNEAQ (reference sequence). The CDR3 contains 13 residues. The DNA of the CDR3 is TGTGCCAGCAGCCCCCCGGGGCCCATTGAAGCTTTCTTT. Protein product: CASSPPGPIEAFF.

V and J are TRBV15 and TRBJ2-1; D not certain. The CDR3 totals 15 residues. V lost 4 bases to trimming and J lost 3 bases, with 13 bases between them. Germline assignment: CDR1 LNHNV and CDR2 YYDKDF (reference sequence). The CDR3 sequence is CATSTQASGYNEQFF. In nucleotides, the CDR3 is TGTGCCACCAGCACTCAGGCATCAGGCTACAATGAGCAGTTCTTC.

This clonotype was counted only a few times. The chain employs TRBV7-8 and TRBJ2-7; 7 bases match TRBD2. The CDR3 runs 16 residues. The germline V gene has CDR1 SGHVS and CDR2 FQNEAQ. V gave up 5 bases and J gave up 0 bases; unmatched junction bases: 10. The CDR3 sequence: CASSRRPGRRSYEQYF. For the CDR3, the DNA is TGTGCCAGCAGCCGACGGCCCGGGAGGCGCTCCTACGAGCAGTACTTC. The full variable domain, its missing parts supplied by reference TRBV7-8 and TRBJ2-7, is GAGVSQSPRYKVAKRGQDVALRCDPISGHVSLFWYQQALGQGPEFLTYFQNEAQLDKSGLPSDRFFAERPEGSVSTLKIQRTQQEDSAVYLCASSRRPGRRSYEQYFGPGTRLTVT.

Note on this clonotype: Since a much larger clone is just one base distant, this may be a read error. This sequence joins TRBV19 and TRBJ1-5; D uncertain. The germline gives CDR1 LNHDA, CDR2 SQIVND (reference sequence). V was pared by 3 bases and J by 9 bases, with 15 bases between. The CDR3 is 14 residues long. CDR3 coding DNA: TGTGCCAGTAGTATCGGCAGGCTAGGTCGGCCCCAGCATTTT. This gives the protein CASSIGRLGRPQHF.

This clonotype was counted only a few times. The rearrangement joins TRBV19 to TRBJ1-4; D is uncertain. With 3 bases removed from V and 7 bases from J, the gap between germline ends came to 9 bases. Germline CDR1 reads LNHDA; CDR2 reads SQIVND (reference sequence). There are 13 residues in the CDR3. CDR3 amino acids: CASSIVAGEKLFF. The CDR3 coding sequence is TGTGCCAGTAGTATTGTAGCGGGTGAAAAACTGTTTTTT. Using reference TRBV19 and TRBJ1-4 for the parts outside the CDR3, the full variable domain is DGGITQSPKYLFRKEGQNVTLSCEQNLNHDAMYWYRQDPGQGLRLIYYSQIVNDFQKGDIAEGYSVSREKKESFPLTVTSAQKNPTAFYLCASSIVAGEKLFFGSGTQLSVL.

This clonotype was detected ten times or more. This chain connects TRBV12-3 or TRBV12-4 to TRBJ2-5; a possible D gene is TRBD2 (5 bases). The germline V and J ends were trimmed by 6 bases and 4 bases, with 15 bases remaining between them. The CDR3 covers 14 residues. The CDR3 sequence is CASSRGEGSETQYF. The DNA for the CDR3 is TGTGCCAGCAGCCGGGGTGAGGGATCAGAGACCCAGTACTTC.

The table lists this clonotype with a few counts. This chain links TRBV7-2 with TRBJ2-2, with D unresolved. The CDR3 is 16 residues long. Germline values: CDR1 SGHTA, CDR2 FQGNSA. Deletions cut 1 base from V and 2 bases from J, with 11 bases between. The CDR3 protein is CASSLGRQINTGELFF. The DNA for the CDR3 is TGTGCCAGCAGCTTAGGGAGACAAATTAACACCGGGGAGCTGTTTTTT.

This clonotype was observed at least ten times. The chain links TRBV29-1 to TRBJ1-2; 8 nucleotides align to TRBD1. The CDR3 has 12 amino acids. Germline V gene data show CDR1 as SQVTM and CDR2 as ANQGSEA. After removal of 5 bases from V and 7 bases from J, the junction contained 6 bases not matched to a gene. This CDR3 reads CSVSDRASGYTF. The CDR3 DNA reads as TGCAGCGTTTCGGACAGGGCGAGTGGCTACACCTTC.

The chain is built from TRBV7-6 and TRBJ2-7; a possible D gene is TRBD1 (5 bases). V was clipped by 3 bases and J by 0 bases, with 12 bases between them. The CDR3 is made up of 15 amino acids. Germline values: CDR1 SGHVS, CDR2 FNYEAQ. CDR3 residues: CASSFGVGASYEQYF. As DNA, the CDR3 is TGTGCCAGCAGCTTTGGTGTAGGGGCCTCCTACGAGCAGTACTTC.

As regards this clonotype: Being one base from a much bigger clone, this may be a read error. The chain has TRBV29-1 and TRBJ2-2; D is ambiguous. CDR1 is SQVTM and CDR2 is ANQGSEA in the germline V gene. The length of the CDR3 is 12 residues. Trimming pared 4 bases from V and 8 bases from J, leaving 11 bases between. The CDR3 reads CSVAEPPGELFF. CDR3 in DNA: TGCAGCGTTGCAGAGCCCCCGGGGGAGCTGTTTTTT.

This clonotype was observed a handful of times. DNA for the CDR3: TGTGCCAGCAGTGAAGCGACGTCGGGCAGGACCCAGTACTTC. It translates to CASSEATSGRTQYF. The chain couples TRBV6-6 to TRBJ2-5; D unclear. Per germline, CDR1 MNHNY and CDR2 SVGAGI (reference sequence). The CDR3 sequence is 14 residues long. Trimming stripped 5 bases from V and 7 bases from J, with 17 bases between.

This clonotype has more than one count but fewer than ten. This rearrangement joins TRBV2 to TRBJ1-6, with 10 bases that match TRBD1. Germline V gene data show CDR1 as SNHLY and CDR2 as FYNNEI. This CDR3 contains 16 residues. V trimming: 6 bases; J trimming: 9 bases; junction bases outside the gene matches: 11. CDR3 DNA sequence: TGTGCCAGCAGCCCCGACAGGGGGCCTAGAGGTTCACCCCTCCACTTT. The encoded protein is CASSPDRGPRGSPLHF.

As for this clonotype: The germline gene is not matched at one end of the junction; a read error may be the cause. The chain carries TRBV7-2 and TRBJ1-5, with 9 bases identical to TRBD1. The germline CDR1 and CDR2 sequences are SGHTA and FQGNSA. The CDR3 contains 15 residues. The CDR3 reads CASSSGDRVNQPRHF. In DNA form, the CDR3 reads TGTGCCAGCAGCTCAGGGGACAGGGTGAATCAGCCCCGGCATTTT.

The chain couples TRBV12-3 or TRBV12-4 to TRBJ2-7; unclear D gene. With 5 bases removed from V and 5 bases from J, the gap between germline ends came to 13 bases. The CDR3 totals 13 residues. CDR3 nucleotide sequence: TGTGCCAGCAGTCGACAATTGGGGAACGAGCAGTACTTC. Protein product: CASSRQLGNEQYF.

This clonotype has a handful of counts. CDR3 bases: TGCAGTGCTAGCCCGCTAGCGGGAGAGGAAGAGACCCAGTACTTC. Translation gives CSASPLAGEEETQYF. The rearrangement uses TRBV20-1 and TRBJ2-5; TRBD2 matches at 10 bases. J gave up 3 bases and V 3 bases, and 7 bases lay outside the gene matches. The CDR3 contains 15 residues. Germline assignment: CDR1 DFQATT and CDR2 SNEGSKA (reference sequence).

The V and J genes are TRBV11-3 and TRBJ2-2, with D maybe TRBD1 (5 bases). Germline V gives CDR1 SGHNT, CDR2 YENEEA. The ends were cut back, 4 bases at V and 2 bases at J, with 11 bases in the middle. The length of the CDR3 is 15 residues. CDR3 nucleotide sequence: TGTGCCAGCAGCTCCAGACAGCATAACACCGGGGAGCTGTTTTTT. Protein: CASSSRQHNTGELFF.

A few counts support this clonotype. The V call is TRBV9, the J call TRBJ1-1, with 10 nucleotides matching TRBD1. CDR1 and CDR2 (germline): SGDLS, YYNGEE. J was trimmed by 7 bases and V by 3 bases; bases with no gene match: 6. The CDR3 runs 14 residues. The CDR3 nucleotides are TGTGCCAGCAGCGCGACAGGGGGCGGTAATGAAGCTTTCTTT. Translating gives CASSATGGGNEAFF.

This clonotype was seen a handful of times. This chain links TRBV2 with TRBJ2-5; D perhaps matches TRBD1 (7 bases). V lost 7 bases and J lost 12, with 27 bases in between. Germline V lookup: CDR1 SNHLY, CDR2 FYNNEI. This CDR3 is built from 15 residues. This CDR3 reads CASTYRRDSLRGKYF. The CDR3 nucleotides are TGTGCCAGCACCTACCGGCGGGACAGCCTGAGGGGAAAGTACTTC.

This clonotype was detected only a few times. This chain links TRBV20-1 with TRBJ2-6; 8 bases are shared with TRBD2. V was clipped by 6 bases and J by 1 base; unmatched bases: 5. CDR1 and CDR2 (germline): DFQATT, SNEGSKA (reference sequence). The length of the CDR3 is 15 residues. The CDR3 region has the DNA TGCAGTGCGGCGGGGGGAACGTCTGGGGCCAACGTCCTGACTTTC. The encoded protein is CSAAGGTSGANVLTF.